Listed here are 18 T cell receptor beta chains from one sample, sequenced in a study of blood T cell repertoires in COVID-19. Generated by immunoSEQ multiplex PCR, the TCRdb table keeps only in-frame clones and is missing some. The sample lists roughly 120,000 clones, roughly 80% occurring once. The sequenced sample consisted of peripheral blood. The receptors shown here come from a man in his forties or fifties with acute or convalescent COVID-19.

This chain joins TRBV27 and TRBJ1-5; the D gene is possibly TRBD1 (6 bases). This CDR3 comprises 14 residues. Germline V lookup: CDR1 MNHEY, CDR2 SMNVEV (reference sequence). Trimming took off 6 bases at V and 1 base at J, with 10 bases between the two ends. CDR3 DNA: TGTGCCAGCAGCGGGCAGGGGAGCAATCAGCCCCAGCATTTT. This encodes CASSGQGSNQPQHF.

CDR3 loop: CASSDGGIANEKLFF. The CDR3 coding sequence is TGTGCCAGCAGTGACGGAGGGATAGCTAATGAAAAACTGTTTTTT. This chain connects TRBV6-1 to TRBJ1-4; D is undetermined. Germline V lookup: CDR1 MNHNS, CDR2 SASEGT. Trimming left V 3 bases short and J 3 bases short, with 11 bases between. The CDR3 has 15 amino acids.

The rearrangement links TRBV4-1 to TRBJ1-2; the match to TRBD1 covers 9 bases. The CDR3 consists of 14 residues. The germline gives CDR1 MGHRA, CDR2 YSYEKL. The V and J ends lost 7 bases and 4 bases, in that order; junction bases with no gene match: 7. The CDR3 here is CASTLDRGSYGYTF. CDR3 nucleotides: TGCGCCAGCACCCTGGACAGGGGAAGCTATGGCTACACCTTC.

The chain uses TRBV3-1 (or the pseudogene TRBV3-2) and TRBJ2-5; 11 bases agree with TRBD2. Germline values: CDR1 LGHDT, CDR2 YNNKEL (reference sequence). The CDR3 consists of 15 residues. V lost 4 bases and J lost 5; bases outside the gene matches: 6. CDR3 sequence (DNA): TGTGCCAGCAGCCCGGGGACTAGCGGCCGGGAGACCCAGTACTTC. It encodes CASSPGTSGRETQYF.

CDR3 region: CASSVKGIAVGETQYF. The CDR3 nucleotides read TGTGCCAGCAGCGTAAAAGGGATAGCGGTGGGAGAGACCCAGTACTTC. The chain uses TRBV11-2 and TRBJ2-5; D may be TRBD2 (6 bases). The germline V gene encodes CDR1 SGHAT and CDR2 FQNNGV. The CDR3 has 16 amino acids. V gave up 5 bases and J gave up 4 bases, with 20 bases separating them. Filled out from reference TRBV11-2 and TRBJ2-5, the complete variable domain reads EAGVAQSPRYKIIEKRQSVAFWCNPISGHATLYWYQQILGQGPKLLIQFQNNGVVDDSQLPKDRFSAERLKGVDSTLKIQPAKLEDSAVYLCASSVKGIAVGETQYFGPGTRLLVL.

The chain couples TRBV30 to TRBJ1-2, with D unresolved. CDR3 length: 15 amino acids. From germline, CDR1 is GTSNPN and CDR2 SVGIG (reference sequence). V was shortened by 4 bases and J by 4 bases, with 19 bases between the two germline ends. The CDR3 nucleotides are TGTGCCTGGATAAGGGAAGAGGAGGTGTGCTATGGCTACACCTTC. Its protein product is CAWIREEEVCYGYTF.

The chain joins TRBV29-1 to TRBJ1-1, with D uncertain. CDR1 and CDR2 from the germline V gene are SQVTM and ANQGSEA. The CDR3 has 13 residues. V lost 5 bases to trimming and J lost 4 bases, with 14 bases between them. This chain's CDR3 is CSVKSGFGTEAFF. In DNA, the CDR3 is TGCAGCGTTAAAAGCGGGTTTGGCACTGAAGCTTTCTTT.

The chain employs TRBV7-9 and TRBJ2-7, with D tentatively TRBD2 (5 bases). V lost 4 bases and J lost 7, with 26 bases in between. The CDR3 runs 17 residues. Germline V gene data show CDR1 as SEHNR and CDR2 as FQNEAQ (reference sequence). The CDR3 here is CASSSRGQAFSDGEQYF. CDR3 DNA sequence: TGTGCCAGCAGCTCCAGAGGGCAGGCTTTCTCCGACGGGGAGCAGTACTTC.

The chain links TRBV6-1 to TRBJ1-6, with 9 nucleotides matching TRBD1. Germline lookup yields CDR1 MNHNS and CDR2 SASEGT. After removal of 2 bases from V and 10 bases from J, the junction contained 6 bases not matched to a gene. This CDR3 comprises 15 residues. As DNA, the CDR3 is TGTGCCAGCAGTGAACTGGGACAGGGTTACTCACCCCTCCACTTT. Translated, it gives CASSELGQGYSPLHF.

The V call is TRBV2, the J call TRBJ1-4; the match to TRBD1 covers 12 bases. Trimming removed 5 bases from V and 8 bases from J; junction bases left unmatched: 9. CDR1 and CDR2 (germline): SNHLY, FYNNEI. This CDR3 is 16 amino acids long. CDR3 in amino acids: CASSPGTGGLNEKLFF. CDR3 sequence (DNA): TGTGCCAGCAGTCCCGGGACAGGGGGCCTTAACGAAAAACTGTTTTTT.

This clone has a single count. V gene TRBV9 combines with J gene TRBJ1-4, with no clear D. CDR3 length: 14 residues. Germline CDR1 and CDR2: SGDLS and YYNGEE. V was pared by 0 bases and J by 4 bases, with 7 bases between. CDR3 loop: CASSVGEGNEKLFF. CDR3 nucleotide sequence: TGTGCCAGCAGCGTAGGGGAGGGTAATGAAAAACTGTTTTTT.

The rearrangement joins TRBV5-6 to TRBJ2-2; no definite D call. Germline V CDR1 and CDR2: SGHDT, YYEEEE. Trimming stripped 3 bases from V and 2 bases from J, with 11 bases between. The CDR3 is 15 residues long. This CDR3 reads CASSSTDINTGELFF. The CDR3 bases are TGTGCCAGCAGCTCGACCGACATTAACACCGGGGAGCTGTTTTTT. The full variable domain, with the rest looked up from reference TRBV5-6 and TRBJ2-2, is DAGVTQSPTHLIKTRGQQVTLRCSPKSGHDTVSWYQQALGQGPQFIFQYYEEEERQRGNFPDRFSGHQFPNYSSELNVNALLLGDSALYLCASSSTDINTGELFFGEGSRLTVL.

This clone was recorded a few times. The chain has TRBV19 and TRBJ1-3, with 7 bases lining up with TRBD1. The V and J ends lost 4 bases and 7 bases, in that order; junction bases with no gene match: 4. The germline CDR1 and CDR2 sequences are LNHDA and SQIVND (reference sequence). The CDR3 is made up of 13 amino acids. CDR3 region: CASSRTGGNTIYF. The CDR3 coding sequence is TGTGCCAGTAGTAGGACAGGTGGGAACACCATATATTTT. Full variable domain (missing parts from reference TRBV19 and TRBJ1-3): DGGITQSPKYLFRKEGQNVTLSCEQNLNHDAMYWYRQDPGQGLRLIYYSQIVNDFQKGDIAEGYSVSREKKESFPLTVTSAQKNPTAFYLCASSRTGGNTIYFGEGSWLTVV.

The V call is TRBV4-1, the J call TRBJ2-7, with 7 positions matching TRBD2. The CDR3 consists of 17 residues. The V gene end was trimmed by 1 base and the J gene end by 0 bases; junction bases not matched to a gene: 9. Germline V gives CDR1 MGHRA, CDR2 YSYEKL. The CDR3 loop is CASSQGLGGGSSYEQYF. CDR3 DNA: TGCGCCAGCAGCCAAGGGCTCGGCGGGGGTAGCTCCTACGAGCAGTACTTC.

The chain joins TRBV29-1 to TRBJ1-1; 7 positions match TRBD1. The CDR3 covers 14 residues. The germline V gene has CDR1 SQVTM and CDR2 ANQGSEA. V shed 4 bases, J shed 6 bases, and the junction held 11 bases outside the gene matches. This CDR3 is CSVGRGGQAPEAFF. In DNA, the CDR3 is TGCAGCGTTGGAAGGGGCGGACAGGCCCCTGAAGCTTTCTTT.

This rearrangement joins TRBV2 to TRBJ1-3; D may be TRBD1 (6 bases). Germline V gene data show CDR1 as SNHLY and CDR2 as FYNNEI. The CDR3 runs to 19 residues. V lost 6 bases and J lost 4, with 28 bases in between. The CDR3 nucleotides read TGTGCCAGCAGCGATTTGGGCCTGAGAAGGGACATAACCGGAAACACCATATATTTT. It specifies CASSDLGLRRDITGNTIYF.

This chain joins TRBV11-2 and TRBJ1-6, with D possibly being TRBD1 (5 bases). V lost 0 bases to trimming and J lost 6 bases, with 9 bases between them. CDR1 SGHAT and CDR2 FQNNGV come from the germline V gene. The CDR3 covers 15 residues. The CDR3 nucleotides are TGTGCCAGCAGCTTAGATAGGCAGGGTAATTCACCCCTCCACTTT. Translation: CASSLDRQGNSPLHF.

This clone was detected a few times. The chain is built from TRBV19 and TRBJ2-2, with 10 bases lining up with TRBD1. The CDR3 is made up of 17 amino acids. Germline V gene data show CDR1 as LNHDA and CDR2 as SQIVND (reference sequence). Trimming cost V 5 bases and J 5 bases; bases outside gene matches: 11. The CDR3 is CASSLPTGGVGTGELFF. CDR3 nucleotide sequence: TGTGCCAGTAGTCTCCCGACAGGGGGCGTGGGGACCGGGGAGCTGTTTTTT.